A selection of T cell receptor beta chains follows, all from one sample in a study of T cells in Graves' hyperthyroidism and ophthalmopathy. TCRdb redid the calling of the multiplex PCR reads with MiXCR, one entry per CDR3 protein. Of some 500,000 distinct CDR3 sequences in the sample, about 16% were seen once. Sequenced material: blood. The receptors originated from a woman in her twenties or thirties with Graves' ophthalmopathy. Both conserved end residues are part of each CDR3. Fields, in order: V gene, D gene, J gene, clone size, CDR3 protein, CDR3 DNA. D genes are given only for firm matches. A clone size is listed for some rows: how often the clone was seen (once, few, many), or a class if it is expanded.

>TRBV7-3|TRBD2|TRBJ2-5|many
CASSQSGSETQYF
TGTGCCAGCAGCCAAAGCGGGAGTGAGACCCAGTACTTC
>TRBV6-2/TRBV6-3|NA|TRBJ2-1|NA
CATMTSISNEQFF
TGTGCCACGATGACTAGTATTAGCAATGAGCAGTTCTTC
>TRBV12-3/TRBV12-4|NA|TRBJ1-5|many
CASSPGMGQPQHF
TGTGCCAGCAGTCCAGGGATGGGTCAGCCCCAGCATTTT
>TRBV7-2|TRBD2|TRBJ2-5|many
CASSSSGRETQYF
TGTGCCAGCAGCTCCAGCGGGAGAGAGACCCAGTACTTC
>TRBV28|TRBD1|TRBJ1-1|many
CASSFGDRNTEAFF
TGTGCCAGCAGTTTTGGGGACAGGAACACTGAAGCTTTCTTT
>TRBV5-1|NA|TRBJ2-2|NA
CASSLTKGGTGELFF
TGCGCCAGCAGCTTGACAAAGGGCGGGACCGGGGAGCTGTTTTTT
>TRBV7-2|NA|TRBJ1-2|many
CASSPEGTNYGYTF
TGTGCCAGCAGCCCCGAGGGGACCAACTATGGCTACACCTTC
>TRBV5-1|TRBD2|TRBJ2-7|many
CASSLGLAGGPVNYEQYF
TGCGCCAGCAGCTTGGGGCTAGCGGGAGGACCAGTTAACTACGAGCAGTACTTC
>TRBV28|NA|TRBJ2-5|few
CASSLGWGKGYF
TGTGCCAGCAGTTTAGGATGGGGGAAGGGGTACTTC
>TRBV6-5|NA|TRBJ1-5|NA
CASSYGWARDGNQPQHF
TGTGCCAGCAGTTACGGATGGGCCCGGGATGGCAATCAGCCCCAGCATTTT
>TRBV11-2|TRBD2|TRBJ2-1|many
CASSHTGLAGGSYNEQFF
TGTGCCAGCAGCCATACGGGACTAGCGGGAGGCTCCTACAATGAGCAGTTCTTC
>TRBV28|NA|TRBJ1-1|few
CASSLPGGAFF
TGTGCCAGCAGTTTACCAGGTGGAGCTTTCTTT
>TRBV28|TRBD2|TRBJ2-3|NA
CASSGPSGTNTQYF
TGTGCCAGCAGTGGACCTAGCGGGACGAATACGCAGTATTTT
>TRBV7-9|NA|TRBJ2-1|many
CASSFTGPNEQFF
TGTGCCAGCAGCTTCACGGGACCCAATGAGCAGTTCTTC
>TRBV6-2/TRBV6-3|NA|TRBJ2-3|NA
CASRQLTDTQYF
TGTGCCAGCAGACAACTAACAGATACGCAGTATTTT
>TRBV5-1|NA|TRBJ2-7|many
CASSLTAGEEQYF
TGCGCCAGCAGCTTGACAGCAGGGGAGGAGCAGTACTTC
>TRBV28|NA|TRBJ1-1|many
CASSLSPGAEAFF
TGTGCCAGCAGTTTGTCTCCTGGGGCTGAAGCTTTCTTT
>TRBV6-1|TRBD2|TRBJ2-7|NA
CASSEYGGRLAGLSYEQYF
TGTGCCAGCAGTGAATATGGGGGGCGGCTAGCGGGCCTCTCCTACGAGCAGTACTTC
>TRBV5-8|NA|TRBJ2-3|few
CASSFTGSGSLTDTQYF
TGTGCCAGCAGCTTTACAGGGTCCGGTAGCCTCACAGATACGCAGTATTTT
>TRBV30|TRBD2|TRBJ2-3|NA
CAWTWTSGSRDTQYF
TGTGCCTGGACTTGGACTAGCGGGTCTAGGGATACGCAGTATTTT
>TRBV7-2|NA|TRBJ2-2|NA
CASSPRPGGELFF
TGTGCCAGCAGCCCGCGGCCCGGCGGGGAGCTGTTTTTT
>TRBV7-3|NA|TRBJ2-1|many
CASSLTLGEQFF
TGTGCCAGCAGCTTAACGTTGGGTGAGCAGTTCTTC
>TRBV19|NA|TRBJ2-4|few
CASTIRGRQNEAKNIQYF
TGTGCCAGTACCATTCGGGGGCGACAGAATGAAGCCAAAAACATTCAGTACTTC
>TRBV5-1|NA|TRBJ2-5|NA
CASSLWGIQETQYF
TGCGCCAGCAGCTTATGGGGCATCCAAGAGACCCAGTACTTC
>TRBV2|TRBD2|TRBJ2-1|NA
CASISSSGKLWDNEQFF
TGTGCCAGCATATCTTCTAGCGGGAAACTTTGGGACAATGAGCAGTTCTTC
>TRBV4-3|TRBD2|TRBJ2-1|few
CASSQDRLRTSYGGSSYNEQFF
TGCGCCAGCAGCCAAGATAGGTTACGGACGTCGTACGGCGGGAGTTCCTACAATGAGCAGTTCTTC
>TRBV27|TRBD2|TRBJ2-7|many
CASSPTSSGKGEQYF
TGTGCCAGCAGTCCGACCTCTAGCGGGAAGGGCGAGCAGTACTTC
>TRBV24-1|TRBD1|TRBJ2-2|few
CATSDYGQGAGTGELFF
TGTGCCACCAGTGATTACGGACAGGGGGCGGGGACCGGGGAGCTGTTTTTT
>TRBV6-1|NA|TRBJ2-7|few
CASSELGGSEQYF
TGTGCCAGCAGTGAATTGGGGGGCTCTGAGCAGTACTTC
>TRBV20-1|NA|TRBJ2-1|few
CSARRDWNEQFF
TGCAGTGCTAGGAGAGACTGGAATGAGCAGTTCTTC
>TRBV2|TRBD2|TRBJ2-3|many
CASTSGRTDTQYF
TGTGCCAGCACTAGCGGACGCACAGATACGCAGTATTTT